Listed below are T cell receptor beta chains from one sample, sequenced in a study of cytomegalovirus exposure and HLA in healthy donors. Data came from immunoSEQ multiplex PCR; TCRdb stores just in-frame clones and leaves some out. Altogether about 160,000 clones are present, approximately 84% being singletons, with the ten largest covering 6.3%. Source material: PBMCs. These receptors were taken from a male donor in good health and CMV-seropositive. The conserved cysteine and the conserved F or W are not part of the CDR3 here. The order of the fields is V gene, J gene, CDR3 protein.

V gene: TRBV28; J gene: TRBJ2-7; CDR3 protein: ASEGAVSSYEQY
V gene: TRBV11-3; J gene: TRBJ2-1; CDR3 protein: ASSLEPGGTTF
V gene: TRBV18; J gene: .; CDR3 protein: ASSPQGQSSYEQY
V gene: TRBV7-8; J gene: TRBJ1-5; CDR3 protein: ASSPSEAVGQPQH
V gene: TRBV4-2; J gene: TRBJ2-3; CDR3 protein: ASSPYLTDTQY
V gene: TRBV19; J gene: TRBJ1-2; CDR3 protein: ASSPRGEEGYGYT
V gene: TRBV15; J gene: TRBJ2-1; CDR3 protein: ATVMEGELNEQF
V gene: TRBV30; J gene: TRBJ1-5; CDR3 protein: AWSGGVGQPQH
V gene: TRBV14; J gene: TRBJ1-1; CDR3 protein: ASSQVLSTQAF
V gene: TRBV29-1; J gene: TRBJ1-5; CDR3 protein: SVLERGQPQH
V gene: TRBV28; J gene: TRBJ1-4; CDR3 protein: ASNIGGAWNEKLF
V gene: TRBV5-1; J gene: TRBJ2-7; CDR3 protein: ASSLEGGSRGEQY
V gene: TRBV5-8; J gene: TRBJ2-7; CDR3 protein: ASSPPWDSGYEQY
V gene: TRBV28; J gene: TRBJ2-7; CDR3 protein: ASSRQAAYEQY
V gene: TRBV9; J gene: TRBJ2-7; CDR3 protein: ASSAPGSSLYEQY
V gene: TRBV6-6; J gene: TRBJ2-5; CDR3 protein: ASSYVAETQY
V gene: TRBV10-1; J gene: TRBJ2-7; CDR3 protein: ARGTSGMKGPYEQY
V gene: TRBV2; J gene: TRBJ1-3; CDR3 protein: ASSFSSGNTIY
V gene: TRBV7-9; J gene: TRBJ1-1; CDR3 protein: SSTRDNPEAF
V gene: TRBV28; J gene: TRBJ1-1; CDR3 protein: ASGTGHSETF
V gene: TRBV6-6; J gene: TRBJ1-5; CDR3 protein: ASRRTQGGRSQPQH
V gene: TRBV18; J gene: TRBJ2-1; CDR3 protein: ASSPPGTAETRSYNEQF
V gene: TRBV27; J gene: TRBJ2-5; CDR3 protein: ATRQGGETQY
V gene: TRBV10-3; J gene: TRBJ2-1; CDR3 protein: AISESADFYNEQF